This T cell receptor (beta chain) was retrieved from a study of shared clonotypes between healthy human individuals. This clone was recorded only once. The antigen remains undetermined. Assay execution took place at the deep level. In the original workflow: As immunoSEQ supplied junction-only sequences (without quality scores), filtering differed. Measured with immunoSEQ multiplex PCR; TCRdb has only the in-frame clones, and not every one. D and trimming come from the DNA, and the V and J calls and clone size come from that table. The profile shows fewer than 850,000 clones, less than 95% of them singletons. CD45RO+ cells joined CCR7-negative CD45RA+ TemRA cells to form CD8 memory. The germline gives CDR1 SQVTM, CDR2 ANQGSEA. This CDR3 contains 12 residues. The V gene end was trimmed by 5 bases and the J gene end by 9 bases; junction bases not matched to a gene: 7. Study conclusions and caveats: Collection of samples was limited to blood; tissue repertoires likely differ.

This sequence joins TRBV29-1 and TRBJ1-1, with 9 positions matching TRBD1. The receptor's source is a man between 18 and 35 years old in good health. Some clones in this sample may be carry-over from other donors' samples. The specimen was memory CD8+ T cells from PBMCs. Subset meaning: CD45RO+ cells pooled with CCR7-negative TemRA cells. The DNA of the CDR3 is TGCAGCGTTAATCCGGGACAGGGTAAAGCTTTCTTT. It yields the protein CSVNPGQGKAFF.